The 21 T cell receptor beta chains below come from one sample, sequenced in a study of CD8+ T cells in alopecia areata. RNA extraction and reverse transcription yielded cDNA as sequencing template. TCRdb's table, derived via immunoSEQ multiplex PCR, lists solely in-frame clones and lacks some. The sample has about 180,000 clones, 50% to 65% seen once. Treatment here: oral pan-JAK inhibitor, 5-10 mg twice daily. The source material was CD8+ T cells sorted from blood, sampled at week 24, from a patient treated with tofacitinib. All receptors derive from a human donor with alopecia areata.

In regard to this clone: The same CDR3 also results from other DNA sequences found in this sample. The chain combines TRBV29-1 with TRBJ2-2; no firm D call. The CDR3 sequence is 11 residues long. Germline-derived CDR1 and CDR2 are SQVTM and ANQGSEA. V was pared by 4 bases and J by 4 bases, with 4 bases between. The chain's CDR3 is CSVVITGELFF. The CDR3 DNA sequence: TGCAGCGTTGTAATCACCGGGGAGCTGTTTTTT.

This clone was counted between two and nine times. The rearrangement links TRBV23-1 to TRBJ2-3; TRBD1 matches at 8 bases. TRBV23-1 is an ORF for which the function is uncertain. V lost 3 bases, J lost 4 bases, and 12 bases stayed unmatched. This CDR3 comprises 17 residues. DNA of the CDR3: TGCGCCAGCAGTCATTATTCCAGGGGGCTAATTGCAGATACGCAGTATTTT. Translation gives CASSHYSRGLIADTQYF.

The chain employs TRBV7-2 and TRBJ1-1; D is ambiguous. Trimming left V 5 bases short and J 4 bases short, with 14 bases between. Per the germline V gene, CDR1 is SGHTA and CDR2 is FQGNSA. The CDR3 covers 14 residues. DNA for the CDR3: TGTGCCAGCAGCCCTGCTATTGGTGTCACTGAAGCTTTCTTT. Protein sequence: CASSPAIGVTEAFF. Using reference TRBV7-2 and TRBJ1-1 for the parts outside the CDR3, the full variable domain is GAGVSQSPSNKVTEKGKDVELRCDPISGHTALYWYRQSLGQGLEFLIYFQGNSAPDKSGLPSDRFSAERTGGSVSTLTIQRTQQEDSAVYLCASSPAIGVTEAFFGQGTRLTVV.

The rearrangement uses TRBV4-3 and TRBJ2-4; D is possibly TRBD1 (5 bases). This CDR3 spans 15 amino acids. Per the germline V gene, CDR1 is LGHNA and CDR2 is YSLEER. V was shortened by 1 base and J by 3 bases, with 10 bases between the two germline ends. The CDR3, as DNA: TGCGCCAGCAGCCAAGCACAGGATGACAAAAACATTCAGTACTTC. This encodes CASSQAQDDKNIQYF.

A few counts support this clone. This chain uses TRBV25-1 with TRBJ2-3; TRBD2 matches at 10 bases. After removal of 4 bases from V and 4 bases from J, the junction contained 8 bases not matched to a gene. The CDR3 has 16 residues. Germline CDR1 and CDR2: MGHDK and SYGVNS. CDR3 residues: CASSVLAGELADTQYF. CDR3 bases: TGTGCCAGCAGTGTCCTAGCGGGGGAGCTCGCAGATACGCAGTATTTT.

This clone was recorded a few times. The rearrangement joins TRBV13 to TRBJ1-1; no clear D. Trimming cost V 4 bases and J 1 base, with 13 bases left between them. The CDR3 loop spans 15 amino acids. Germline-derived CDR1 and CDR2 are PRHDT and FYEKMQ (reference sequence). The CDR3 DNA sequence: TGTGCCAGCAGCTCAACCCCAGACCCGAACACTGAAGCTTTCTTT. Encoded protein: CASSSTPDPNTEAFF.

This chain joins TRBV11-2 and TRBJ1-2, with 9 bases identical to TRBD1. CDR3 length: 13 amino acids. Losses at the gene ends were 3 bases for V and 6 bases for J; bases not matched to a gene: 2. Looked up from germline, CDR1 is SGHAT and CDR2 is FQNNGV. The CDR3 sequence: CASSLRQGDGYTF. The CDR3 nucleotides are TGTGCCAGCAGCTTGCGACAGGGGGATGGCTACACCTTC.

The chain is built from TRBV6-5 and TRBJ2-7; 7 nucleotides agree with TRBD2. The CDR3 is made up of 13 amino acids. J lost 3 bases, V lost 6 bases, and 5 bases had no gene match. Germline V gene lookup returns CDR1 MNHEY and CDR2 SVGAGI. The CDR3 nucleotides read TGTGCCAGCAGCAAGACTAGCATCTACGAGCAGTACTTC. Translating it yields CASSKTSIYEQYF.

The rearrangement joins TRBV25-1 to TRBJ2-2; 7 positions agree with TRBD1. CDR1 and CDR2 (germline): MGHDK, SYGVNS. This CDR3 is 15 amino acids long. The J segment lost 3 bases and the V segment lost 4 bases, leaving 5 bases of the junction unmatched. For the CDR3, the DNA is TGTGCCAGCAGTGGGTGGCAGGGGGACACCGGGGAGCTGTTTTTT. Translating it yields CASSGWQGDTGELFF.

V and J are TRBV6-5 and TRBJ2-1; 7 nucleotides agree with TRBD2. V lost 7 bases and J lost 6; bases outside the gene matches: 9. This CDR3 region has 14 residues. The V gene's germline CDR1 is MNHEY and CDR2 SVGAGI. In nucleotides, the CDR3 is TGTGCCAGCACTCCCGTCGGGGGGACCAATGAGCAGTTCTTC. As protein: CASTPVGGTNEQFF.

CDR3 sequence (DNA): TGTGCCAGCGTTCCTCGCACAGGTGGAGACTACGAGCAGTACTTC. It encodes CASVPRTGGDYEQYF. The chain joins TRBV19 to TRBJ2-7, with D perhaps TRBD1 (5 bases). The germline gives CDR1 LNHDA, CDR2 SQIVND (reference sequence). CDR3 size: 15 residues. The V end lost 9 bases, the J end lost 3 bases, and 21 bases lay between the germline ends. Complete variable domain (other parts from reference TRBV19 and TRBJ2-7): DGGITQSPKYLFRKEGQNVTLSCEQNLNHDAMYWYRQDPGQGLRLIYYSQIVNDFQKGDIAEGYSVSREKKESFPLTVTSAQKNPTAFYLCASVPRTGGDYEQYFGPGTRLTVT.

This chain connects TRBV15 to TRBJ1-2, with TRBD1 identical over 8 bases. This CDR3 spans 13 amino acids. The V and J ends lost 3 bases and 5 bases, in that order; junction bases with no gene match: 2. Germline CDR1 is LNHNV and CDR2 is YYDKDF (reference sequence). Here the CDR3 reads CATSSRTGYGYTF. The CDR3 coding sequence is TGTGCCACCAGCAGCCGGACAGGGTATGGCTACACCTTC. Using reference TRBV15 and TRBJ1-2 for the parts outside the CDR3, the full variable domain is DAMVIQNPRYQVTQFGKPVTLSCSQTLNHNVMYWYQQKSSQAPKLLFHYYDKDFNNEADTPDNFQSRRPNTSFCFLDIRSPGLGDTAMYLCATSSRTGYGYTFGSGTRLTVV.

The rearrangement links TRBV7-2 to TRBJ1-4; no firm D call. Germline-derived CDR1 and CDR2 are SGHTA and FQGNSA. The CDR3 totals 14 residues. V was pared by 0 bases and J by 8 bases, with 10 bases between. This CDR3 reads CASSLANTGEKLFF. DNA of the CDR3: TGTGCCAGCAGCTTAGCGAATACCGGGGAAAAACTGTTTTTT.

The CDR3: CASSLRDRSYHYGYTF. CDR3 nucleotide sequence: TGTGCCAGCAGCTTGCGGGACAGGTCCTATCACTATGGCTACACCTTC. This sequence joins TRBV13 and TRBJ1-2; 8 nucleotides agree with TRBD1. Germline V gene lookup returns CDR1 PRHDT and CDR2 FYEKMQ (reference sequence). The trim removed 3 bases at V and 3 bases at J, leaving 9 bases unmatched. The CDR3 runs 16 residues. The full variable domain, completed using reference TRBV13 and TRBJ1-2, is AAGVIQSPRHLIKEKRETATLKCYPIPRHDTVYWYQQGPGQDPQFLISFYEKMQSDKGSIPDRFSAQQFSDYHSELNMSSLELGDSALYFCASSLRDRSYHYGYTFGSGTRLTVV.

Only a few counts were recorded for this clone. The chain carries TRBV6-6 and TRBJ1-2, with 9 nucleotides matching TRBD1. The CDR3 has 14 amino acids. V trimming: 5 bases; J trimming: 5 bases; junction bases outside the gene matches: 6. Looked up from germline, CDR1 is MNHNY and CDR2 is SVGAGI (reference sequence). CDR3 in amino acids: CASSPTGQGYGYTF. In DNA form, the CDR3 reads TGTGCCAGCAGTCCAACGGGACAGGGTTATGGCTACACCTTC.

Worth noting for this clone: The sample holds other DNA sequences that translate to the same CDR3. The chain combines TRBV13 with TRBJ1-5; the D is unclear. The germline V gene encodes CDR1 PRHDT and CDR2 FYEKMQ (reference sequence). The germline V and J ends were trimmed by 0 bases and 1 base, with 1 base remaining between them. The CDR3 covers 13 residues. The CDR3 DNA reads TGTGCCAGCAGCTTAGGGAGCAATCAGCCCCAGCATTTT. It is translated as CASSLGSNQPQHF. The variable domain in full, completed from reference TRBV13 and TRBJ1-5, reads AAGVIQSPRHLIKEKRETATLKCYPIPRHDTVYWYQQGPGQDPQFLISFYEKMQSDKGSIPDRFSAQQFSDYHSELNMSSLELGDSALYFCASSLGSNQPQHFGDGTRLSIL.

Comments on this clone: Distinct nucleotide sequences in the sample also encode this CDR3. This chain links TRBV29-1 with TRBJ1-1; a weak D match, TRBD1 (5 bases). This CDR3 region has 12 residues. Trimming stripped 4 bases from V and 2 bases from J, with 8 bases between. Germline CDR1 is SQVTM and CDR2 is ANQGSEA. The CDR3 sequence: CSVVGVNTEAFF. CDR3 DNA: TGCAGCGTTGTGGGGGTTAACACTGAAGCTTTCTTT.

The CDR3 here is CASSQGPAEVQETQYF. The CDR3 DNA is TGCGCCAGCAGCCAAGGACCGGCCGAGGTCCAAGAGACCCAGTACTTC. The J gene is TRBJ2-5, the V gene TRBV5-1; no reliable D call. Germline V CDR1 and CDR2: SGHRS, YFSETQ. V lost 4 bases and J 1 base, leaving 17 bases between the germline ends. This CDR3 region has 16 residues.

This clone occurred a few times. The chain carries TRBV5-6 and TRBJ2-7; possibly TRBD1 for D (6 bases). V dropped 2 bases and J dropped 7 bases, with 10 bases sitting between them. Germline V lookup: CDR1 SGHDT, CDR2 YYEEEE. This CDR3 contains 12 residues. DNA of the CDR3: TGTGCCAGCAGCTTCCAGGGGTGGGAGCAGTACTTC. This gives the protein CASSFQGWEQYF.

To note about this clone: At one end the junction does not follow the germline gene, possibly because of a read error. The chain joins TRBV2 to TRBJ1-1, with D tentatively TRBD1 (6 bases). The germline CDR1 and CDR2 sequences are SNHLY and FYNNEI. The CDR3 sequence is 16 residues long. CDR3 protein: CASSEEEGGMNTEAFF. The DNA for the CDR3 is TGTGCCAGCAGTGAAGAAGAGGGGGGAATGAACACTGAAGCCTTCTTT.

This clone was counted a few times. The genes are TRBV5-1 and TRBJ2-7, with TRBD1 matching 7 bases. The CDR3 extends over 15 amino acids. Per germline, CDR1 SGHRS and CDR2 YFSETQ. V was clipped by 2 bases and J by 2 bases; unmatched bases: 7. The CDR3 bases are TGCGCCAGCAGCTTAGGAGACAGGGATACCTACGAGCAGTACTTC. It is translated as CASSLGDRDTYEQYF.